Listed here are 20 T cell receptor beta chains from one sample, sequenced in a study of blood T cell repertoires in COVID-19. Only in-frame clones appear in the TCRdb table, and some are missing; sequencing was by immunoSEQ multiplex PCR. This sample has about 24,000 clones; 82% occur once, and the top ten carry approximately 8.6%. The sequenced material came from peripheral blood. These receptors were collected from a human donor in a cohort sampled during active COVID-19.

The chain uses TRBV19 and TRBJ2-2, with D uncertain. Trimming took 7 bases from V and 6 from J, leaving 9 bases between them. The V gene's germline CDR1 is LNHDA and CDR2 SQIVND (reference sequence). CDR3 length equals 12 residues. CDR3 sequence: CASKDNPGELFF. The CDR3 DNA is TGTGCCAGTAAAGACAACCCCGGGGAGCTGTTTTTT.

The chain combines TRBV6-4 with TRBJ1-2, with D perhaps TRBD1 (6 bases). The CDR3 spans 13 residues. Between the trimmed V and J ends, which lost 2 bases and 3 bases, there was a span of 7 bases. Germline-derived CDR1 and CDR2 are MRHNA and SNTAGT. The DNA for the CDR3 is TGTGCCAGCAGTGACGAGGGGGACTATGGCTACACCTTC. Residues: CASSDEGDYGYTF.

The CDR3 nucleotides are TGTGCCAGCACTCCACCTCGGGGGACCCAGTACTTC. This sequence encodes CASTPPRGTQYF. This chain connects TRBV28 to TRBJ2-5; maybe TRBD2 (5 bases). CDR3 length: 12 amino acids. CDR1 and CDR2 from the germline V gene are MDHEN and SYDVKM. The ends were cut back, 7 bases at V and 7 bases at J, with 13 bases in the middle.

The chain employs TRBV9 and TRBJ1-2, with a possible D match to TRBD1 (5 bases). CDR3 length: 15 residues. Trimming shortened V by 4 bases and J by 8 bases, and 21 bases separated the two germline ends. Germline V gene data show CDR1 as SGDLS and CDR2 as YYNGEE. CDR3 in amino acids: CASSPRGGAAEGYTF. Written as DNA, the CDR3 is TGTGCCAGCAGCCCCCGCGGCGGGGCGGCTGAAGGCTACACCTTC.

This chain connects TRBV9 to TRBJ2-1; D is possibly TRBD1 (5 bases). The CDR3 totals 16 residues. V lost 3 bases, J lost 9 bases, and 22 bases lay in between. Germline CDR1 is SGDLS and CDR2 is YYNGEE. CDR3 sequence reads: CASSARTPFYQSEQFF. In DNA, the CDR3 is TGTGCCAGCAGCGCGCGGACACCTTTCTACCAATCTGAGCAGTTCTTC. Using reference TRBV9 and TRBJ2-1 for the parts outside the CDR3, the full variable domain is DSGVTQTPKHLITATGQRVTLRCSPRSGDLSVYWYQQSLDQGLQFLIQYYNGEERAKGNILERFSAQQFPDLHSELNLSSLELGDSALYFCASSARTPFYQSEQFFGPGTRLTVL.

V gene TRBV2 combines with J gene TRBJ2-1; the match to TRBD2 covers 13 bases. Germline assignment: CDR1 SNHLY and CDR2 FYNNEI. There are 15 residues in the CDR3. V gave up 5 bases and J gave up 3 bases; unmatched junction bases: 1. The DNA of the CDR3 is TGTGCCAGCAGTTGGACTAGCGGGGGCTACAATGAGCAGTTCTTC. Translation gives CASSWTSGGYNEQFF.

J is TRBJ2-1 and V is TRBV30, with 11 bases lining up with TRBD2. The V segment lost 6 bases and the J segment 5 bases; nucleotides outside the gene matches: 6. The germline CDR1 and CDR2 sequences are GTSNPN and SVGIG (reference sequence). This CDR3 spans 14 amino acids. The CDR3 nucleotides are TGTGCCTGCCAAGGACTAGCGGGCCACAATGAGCAGTTCTTC. It is translated as CACQGLAGHNEQFF.

The chain recombines TRBV7-9 with TRBJ2-5; TRBD2 is a possible D gene (6 bases). V lost 5 bases and J lost 3, with 13 bases in between. The CDR3 runs to 14 residues. The germline V gene encodes CDR1 SEHNR and CDR2 FQNEAQ (reference sequence). In nucleotides, the CDR3 is TGTGCCAGCAGCCTCGGGACTGCGGAAGAGACCCAGTACTTC. It specifies CASSLGTAEETQYF.

The chain recombines TRBV7-9 with TRBJ2-7, with 7 bases aligning to TRBD1. V was clipped by 5 bases and J by 0 bases; unmatched bases: 7. CDR3 length: 15 residues. The germline V gene encodes CDR1 SEHNR and CDR2 FQNEAQ (reference sequence). Here the CDR3 reads CASSTGDSFSYEQYF. The CDR3 DNA follows: TGTGCCAGCAGCACTGGGGACAGCTTCTCCTACGAGCAGTACTTC.

The chain combines TRBV24-1 with TRBJ2-2; 7 bases fit TRBD1. Trimming cost V 4 bases and J 3 bases; bases outside gene matches: 7. The CDR3 is made up of 16 amino acids. The V gene's germline CDR1 is KGHDR and CDR2 SFDVKD. CDR3 sequence reads: CATSDTNQGDTGELFF. CDR3 in DNA: TGTGCCACCAGTGACACCAACCAGGGGGACACCGGGGAGCTGTTTTTT.

The V call is TRBV25-1, the J call TRBJ2-5, with 9 bases matching TRBD2. Losses at the gene ends were 0 bases for V and 2 bases for J; bases not matched to a gene: 10. CDR1 and CDR2 from the germline V gene are MGHDK and SYGVNS. CDR3 length: 18 residues. For the CDR3, the DNA is TGTGCCAGCAGTGAATACCCCCCTGCTAGCGGGGTACAAGAGACCCAGTACTTC. It specifies CASSEYPPASGVQETQYF.

This clone was detected only a few times. This sequence joins TRBV10-3 and TRBJ2-3; 9 bases fit TRBD2. From germline, CDR1 is ENHRY and CDR2 SYGVKD. This CDR3 has 14 residues. V lost 6 bases and J lost 1; bases outside the gene matches: 2. The chain's CDR3 is CAIRPSGGTDTQYF. DNA of the CDR3: TGTGCCATCAGACCTAGCGGGGGCACAGATACGCAGTATTTT.

In this sample, this clone is medium-sized. The J gene is TRBJ2-6, the V gene TRBV5-1, with D perhaps TRBD1 (6 bases). V dropped 0 bases and J dropped 2 bases, with 9 bases sitting between them. Germline V CDR1 and CDR2: SGHRS, YFSETQ. The CDR3 runs 16 residues. This CDR3 reads CASSLGQEAGANVLTF. Here the CDR3 DNA reads TGCGCCAGCAGCTTGGGACAGGAGGCTGGGGCCAACGTCCTGACTTTC.

This chain uses TRBV2 with TRBJ1-6; D is possibly TRBD1 (5 bases). Germline V CDR1 and CDR2: SNHLY, FYNNEI. This CDR3 has 14 amino acids. Trimming took off 7 bases at V and 5 bases at J, with 12 bases between the two ends. The CDR3 reads CASIPGLHNSPLHF. The CDR3 DNA is TGTGCCAGCATTCCGGGACTCCATAATTCACCCCTCCACTTT. Looking up the rest from reference TRBV2 and TRBJ1-6 gives the full variable domain: EPEVTQTPSHQVTQMGQEVILRCVPISNHLYFYWYRQILGQKVEFLVSFYNNEISEKSEIFDDQFSVERPDGSNFTLKIRSTKLEDSAMYFCASIPGLHNSPLHFGNGTRLTVT.

The chain recombines TRBV5-1 with TRBJ2-1; 12 bases align to TRBD2. This CDR3 region has 16 residues. V lost 2 bases, J lost 6 bases, and 6 bases stayed unmatched. Per germline, CDR1 SGHRS and CDR2 YFSETQ. DNA for the CDR3: TGCGCCAGCAGCTTAACTCTAGCGGGAGGGGGCAATGAGCAGTTCTTC. Its protein is CASSLTLAGGGNEQFF.

The chain couples TRBV9 to TRBJ1-1; D uncertain. The length of the CDR3 is 14 residues. Germline CDR1 and CDR2: SGDLS and YYNGEE. Trimming pared 3 bases from V and 0 bases from J, leaving 9 bases between. The CDR3 region is CASSAGLLNTEAFF. Here the CDR3 DNA reads TGTGCCAGCAGCGCTGGACTGCTGAACACTGAAGCTTTCTTT.

This clone was detected only a few times. The rearrangement links TRBV28 to TRBJ2-1; 7 bases are a match to TRBD2. Germline trimming cut 6 bases from V and 4 bases from J; bases unmatched to any gene: 9. The CDR3 runs 15 residues. Germline CDR1 reads MDHEN; CDR2 reads SYDVKM. CDR3 nucleotides: TGTGCCAGCAGCCTTGGTGCGGGGGTATACAATGAGCAGTTCTTC. This codes for CASSLGAGVYNEQFF. The entire variable domain, with the rest obtained from reference TRBV28 and TRBJ2-1, is as follows: DVKVTQSSRYLVKRTGEKVFLECVQDMDHENMFWYRQDPGLGLRLIYFSYDVKMKEKGDIPEGYSVSREKKERFSLILESASTNQTSMYLCASSLGAGVYNEQFFGPGTRLTVL.

CDR3 DNA sequence: TGTGCCAGCAGTTTGGGGGCGCGAAATCAGCCCCAGCATTTT. This encodes CASSLGARNQPQHF. The chain recombines TRBV6-2 or TRBV6-3 with TRBJ1-5; D perhaps matches TRBD1 (6 bases). From germline, CDR1 is MNHEY and CDR2 SVGEGT. V lost 4 bases and J lost 4, with 11 bases in between. The CDR3 runs 14 residues.

The chain is built from TRBV5-6 and TRBJ2-7; 7 bases agree with TRBD1. Germline-derived CDR1 and CDR2 are SGHDT and YYEEEE. This CDR3 region has 13 residues. Trimming at V came to 4 bases and at J to 3 bases, leaving 4 bases not matched to a gene. CDR3 residues: CASSPGQHYEQYF. The CDR3 nucleotides are TGTGCCAGCAGCCCGGGACAGCACTACGAGCAGTACTTC.

V is TRBV19 and J is TRBJ2-1; 8 nucleotides line up with TRBD2. J gave up 6 bases and V 5 bases, and 12 bases lay outside the gene matches. This CDR3 is built from 16 residues. The germline V gene encodes CDR1 LNHDA and CDR2 SQIVND (reference sequence). CDR3 in amino acids: CASSVLGSGGSNEQFF. The CDR3 region has the DNA TGTGCCAGTAGTGTGTTAGGGAGCGGGGGATCCAATGAGCAGTTCTTC.